Here is one T cell receptor (beta chain) with its context. Its antigen is not known. This record belongs to a study of T-cell memory formation after mild COVID-19. The V gene end was trimmed by 5 bases and the J gene end by 8 bases; junction bases not matched to a gene: 14. From germline, CDR1 is SGHTA and CDR2 FQGNSA. CDR3 length equals 16 residues. General study results and limits: A second wave expanding day 15 to 37 was CD4+-biased; contracting clones were balanced.

MiXCR was run by TCRdb on the 5' RACE reads, yielding one entry per CDR3 protein. The repertoire holds roughly 100,000 distinct CDR3 sequences, about 13% seen once, with about 29% in the top ten. V usage is TRBV7-2 and J usage is TRBJ2-1, with 8 bases matching TRBD1. This receptor was identified in an adult woman who had mild COVID-19 (a few samples of this study predate the infection). Cell type and time point are not known. The sequenced material came from PBMCs or a T cell subset sorted from them (not recorded which). The CDR3 reads CASSALWTGFGDEQFF. As DNA, the CDR3 is TGTGCCAGCAGCGCGCTTTGGACAGGGTTTGGGGATGAGCAGTTCTTC.